This TCR beta chain derives from a study of blood T cell repertoires in COVID-19. As for the study in general: Sites in the United States, Italy and Spain provided acute and convalescent COVID-19 samples. PBMCs, B-cell-depleted T cells, or T cells provided the cDNA or gDNA that made up the material.

As handled by the study authors: Reference gene primer amplification gave estimated nucleated cell counts. The table came from immunoSEQ multiplex PCR; TCRdb's copy has only in-frame clones and leaves some out. V and J calls and clone size are those listed in that table; D and trimming were worked out from the DNA. This repertoire shows around 65,000 clones, around three quarters found once; its top ten account for approximately 15%. This clone showed up just once. CDR1 and CDR2 (germline): LNHDA, SQIVND (reference sequence). With 5 bases removed from V and 2 bases from J, the gap between germline ends came to 20 bases. The CDR3 is 17 amino acids.

The chain has TRBV19 and TRBJ2-3; D is possibly TRBD2 (5 bases). The sequence was collected from a man aged 60 to 69 with acute or convalescent COVID-19. The sequencing input was peripheral blood. The CDR3: CASSLPGIPIDTDTQYF. CDR3 DNA sequence: TGTGCCAGTAGTCTACCCGGGATTCCTATCGACACAGATACGCAGTATTTT.